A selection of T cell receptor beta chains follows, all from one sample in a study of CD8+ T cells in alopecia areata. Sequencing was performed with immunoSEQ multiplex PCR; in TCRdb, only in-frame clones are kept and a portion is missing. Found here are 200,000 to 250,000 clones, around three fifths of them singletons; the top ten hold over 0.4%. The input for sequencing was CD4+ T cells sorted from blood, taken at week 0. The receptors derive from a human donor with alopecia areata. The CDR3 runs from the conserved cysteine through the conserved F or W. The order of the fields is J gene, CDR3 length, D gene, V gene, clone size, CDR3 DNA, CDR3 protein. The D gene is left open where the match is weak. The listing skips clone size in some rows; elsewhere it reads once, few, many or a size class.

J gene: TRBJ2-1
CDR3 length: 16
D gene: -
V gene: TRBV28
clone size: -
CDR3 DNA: TGTGCCAGCAGTTTGGGTCCGGGAACCGCCTACAATGAGCAGTTCTTC
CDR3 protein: CASSLGPGTAYNEQFF

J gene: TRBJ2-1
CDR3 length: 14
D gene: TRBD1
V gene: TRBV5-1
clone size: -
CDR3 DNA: TGCGCCAGCAGCTTAGACAGGGGAGACAATGAGCAGTTCTTC
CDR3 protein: CASSLDRGDNEQFF

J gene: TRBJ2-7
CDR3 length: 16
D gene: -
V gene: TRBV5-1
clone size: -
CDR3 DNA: TGCGCCAGCAGCCCCCACTCTGGGACATACGCTCGGGAGCAGTACTTC
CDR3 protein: CASSPHSGTYAREQYF

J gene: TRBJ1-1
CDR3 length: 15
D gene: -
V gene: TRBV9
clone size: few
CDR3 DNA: TGTGCCAGCAGCTTCTCCGGCCAGATTGACACTGAAGCTTTCTTT
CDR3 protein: CASSFSGQIDTEAFF

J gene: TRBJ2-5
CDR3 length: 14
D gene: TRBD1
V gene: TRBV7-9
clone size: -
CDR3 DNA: TGTGCCAGCAGCTTAGGGGGGACAGGAGAGACCCAGTACTTC
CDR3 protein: CASSLGGTGETQYF

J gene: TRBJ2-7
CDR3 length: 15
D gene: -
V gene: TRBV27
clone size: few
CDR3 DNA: TGTGCCAGCAGCCCTGGACTATTACGCTCCTACGAGCAGTACTTC
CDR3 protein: CASSPGLLRSYEQYF

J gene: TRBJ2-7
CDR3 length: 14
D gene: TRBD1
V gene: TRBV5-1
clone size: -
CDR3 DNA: TGCGCCAGCAGCTTGGGGGACAGACCGTACGAGCAGTACTTC
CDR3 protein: CASSLGDRPYEQYF

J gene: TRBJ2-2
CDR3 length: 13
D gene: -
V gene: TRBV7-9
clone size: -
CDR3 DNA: TGTGCCAGCAGCGCCAGGCCGGGCTGGGAGCTGTTTTTT
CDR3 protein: CASSARPGWELFF

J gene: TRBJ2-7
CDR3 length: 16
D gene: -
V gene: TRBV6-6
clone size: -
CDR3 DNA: TGTGCCAGCAGTTACGGGTCACGAGATTGGTCCTACGAGCAGTACTTC
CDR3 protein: CASSYGSRDWSYEQYF

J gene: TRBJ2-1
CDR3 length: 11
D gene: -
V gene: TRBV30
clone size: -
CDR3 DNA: TGTGCCTGGAGTGTGGATTCCCGTGTGTTCTTC
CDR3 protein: CAWSVDSRVFF

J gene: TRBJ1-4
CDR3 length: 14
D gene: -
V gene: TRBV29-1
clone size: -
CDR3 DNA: TGCAGCGTTGGCATGGGACCCAATAATGAAAAACTGTTTTTT
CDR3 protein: CSVGMGPNNEKLFF